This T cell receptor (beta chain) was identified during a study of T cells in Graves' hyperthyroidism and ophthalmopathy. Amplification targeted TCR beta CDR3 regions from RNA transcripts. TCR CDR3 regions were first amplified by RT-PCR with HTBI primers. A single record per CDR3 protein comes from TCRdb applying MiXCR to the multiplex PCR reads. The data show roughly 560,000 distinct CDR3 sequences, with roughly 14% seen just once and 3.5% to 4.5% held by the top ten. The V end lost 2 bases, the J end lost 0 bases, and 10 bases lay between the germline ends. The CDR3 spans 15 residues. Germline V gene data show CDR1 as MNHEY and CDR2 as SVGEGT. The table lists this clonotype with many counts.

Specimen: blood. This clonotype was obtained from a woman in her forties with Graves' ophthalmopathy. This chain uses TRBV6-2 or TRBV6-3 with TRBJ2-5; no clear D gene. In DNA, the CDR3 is TGTGCCAGCAGTTACGGGCAGGAAGACCAAGAGACCCAGTACTTC. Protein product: CASSYGQEDQETQYF.